The source of this T cell receptor beta chain is a study of blood T cell repertoires in COVID-19. Enrollees, about 18 to 95 years old, lived in approximately 25 US areas. Generated by immunoSEQ multiplex PCR, the TCRdb table keeps only in-frame clones and is missing some. The table records approximately 320,000 clones, 90% of them present only once. The sequenced material came from PBMCs or T cells enriched from blood (not recorded which). This sequence originates from a man in his sixties who had recovered from COVID-19.

CDR3 amino acids: CASSLSRLTEAFF. Written as DNA, the CDR3 is TGTGCCAGCAGTTTGTCCAGACTCACTGAAGCTTTCTTT. The chain has TRBV12-3 or TRBV12-4 and TRBJ1-1; D is undetermined. V dropped 3 bases and J dropped 4 bases, with 9 bases sitting between them. The CDR3 totals 13 residues.